Following are 28 T cell receptor beta chains from one sample sequenced in a study of blood T cell repertoires in COVID-19 (dated by TCRdb to 2018 to 2021). The method behind the library was the immunoSEQ multiplex PCR assay. This is the immuneACCESS table as TCRdb keeps it, with only in-frame sequences that have V and J called. A part of the clones is gone; compared with another copy, unresolved V genes explain less than half, and the rest is unexplained. The sample table contains under 70,000 clones; only one count was recorded for 87% of them. Of the sample, approximately 11% is held by the ten largest clones. The sample comprised peripheral blood. These receptors were obtained from a woman aged 18 to 35 with acute or convalescent COVID-19.

The V gene is TRBV6-2 or TRBV6-3, the J gene TRBJ2-5, with TRBD2 identical over 9 bases. The CDR3 covers 16 residues. The germline CDR1 and CDR2 sequences are MNHEY and SVGEGT. V gave up 5 bases and J gave up 1 base; unmatched junction bases: 8. The CDR3 sequence is CASSNPKRGAQETQYF. The CDR3 DNA is TGTGCCAGCAGTAACCCAAAGCGGGGGGCCCAAGAGACCCAGTACTTC.

The chain recombines TRBV28 with TRBJ2-2, with 7 bases aligning to TRBD1. The J segment lost 3 bases and the V segment lost 4 bases, leaving 5 bases of the junction unmatched. This CDR3 region has 15 residues. CDR1 is MDHEN, CDR2 SYDVKM, per germline. The CDR3 bases are TGTGCCAGCAGTTCCGACAGGGCCTACACCGGGGAGCTGTTTTTT. Translating gives CASSSDRAYTGELFF.

The count of this clone is one. The V gene is TRBV19, the J gene TRBJ2-1; 13 bases are shared with TRBD2. This CDR3 is 17 amino acids long. The germline CDR1 and CDR2 sequences are LNHDA and SQIVND (reference sequence). After removal of 4 bases from V and 2 bases from J, the junction contained 5 bases not matched to a gene. In DNA, the CDR3 is TGTGCCAGTAGTACACTAGCGGGAGGGCCCCCCTACAATGAGCAGTTCTTC. It encodes CASSTLAGGPPYNEQFF.

V and J are TRBV19 and TRBJ1-1; 7 positions agree with TRBD1. Trimming removed 6 bases from V and 10 bases from J; junction bases left unmatched: 11. This CDR3 contains 13 residues. In germline, CDR1 is LNHDA, CDR2 SQIVND (reference sequence). CDR3 bases: TGTGCCAGTAGCTCATCACAGGGGAGCGGAGCTTTCTTT. Encoded protein: CASSSSQGSGAFF. Full variable domain (missing parts from reference TRBV19 and TRBJ1-1): DGGITQSPKYLFRKEGQNVTLSCEQNLNHDAMYWYRQDPGQGLRLIYYSQIVNDFQKGDIAEGYSVSREKKESFPLTVTSAQKNPTAFYLCASSSSQGSGAFFGQGTRLTVV.

This chain connects TRBV7-6 to TRBJ1-3, with 9 nucleotides matching TRBD1. Trimming at V came to 2 bases and at J to 2 bases, leaving 16 bases not matched to a gene. CDR1 and CDR2 (germline): SGHVS, FNYEAQ. This CDR3 region has 20 residues. The CDR3 coding sequence is TGTGCCAGCAGCTTATCGGGGACAGGGTGGCCGGGGCCGGCTGGAAACACCATATATTTT. The encoded protein is CASSLSGTGWPGPAGNTIYF.

The chain carries TRBV30 and TRBJ1-6; D ambiguous. The V gene's germline CDR1 is GTSNPN and CDR2 SVGIG (reference sequence). V was clipped by 3 bases and J by 3 bases, with 12 bases between them. CDR3 length: 15 amino acids. The CDR3 DNA follows: TGTGCCTGGAGACCCCCAAGCTTCTATAATTCACCCCTCCACTTT. This gives the protein CAWRPPSFYNSPLHF.

The rearrangement links TRBV12-3 or TRBV12-4 to TRBJ1-1, with 7 bases that match TRBD1. J was trimmed by 6 bases and V by 4 bases; bases with no gene match: 5. The CDR3 is 13 residues long. CDR3: CASSSGQGAEAFF. As DNA, the CDR3 is TGTGCCAGCAGTTCCGGGCAGGGGGCTGAAGCTTTCTTT.

V and J are TRBV7-8 and TRBJ2-2; D perhaps matches TRBD2 (5 bases). The CDR3 totals 15 residues. Trimming pared 1 base from V and 6 bases from J, leaving 12 bases between. The germline CDR1 and CDR2 sequences are SGHVS and FQNEAQ. CDR3 nucleotide sequence: TGTGCCAGCAGCTTAGATAACGGGGTAGCCGGGGAGCTGTTTTTT. Its protein product is CASSLDNGVAGELFF.

This clone was seen only once. The chain links TRBV30 to TRBJ2-2; 9 positions match TRBD1. Germline loops: CDR1 GTSNPN, CDR2 SVGIG (reference sequence). The junction had 4 bases not matched to a gene; V was cut back by 3 bases and J by 2 bases. The CDR3 runs 15 residues. The CDR3 reads CAWSRQGGNTGELFF. The CDR3 bases are TGTGCCTGGAGCCGACAGGGGGGCAACACCGGGGAGCTGTTTTTT.

J is TRBJ2-1 and V is TRBV2, with D possibly TRBD2 on 6 matching bases. The CDR3 contains 14 residues. Germline values: CDR1 SNHLY, CDR2 FYNNEI. Trimming stripped 7 bases from V and 0 bases from J, with 10 bases between. The CDR3 reads CASTVTSSYNEQFF. CDR3 DNA: TGTGCCAGCACGGTGACTAGCTCCTACAATGAGCAGTTCTTC.

A few counts support this clone. The chain is built from TRBV11-3 and TRBJ1-6; unclear D gene. The germline CDR1 and CDR2 sequences are SGHNT and YENEEA. The length of the CDR3 is 10 residues. In DNA form, the CDR3 reads TGTGCGGAGGGCCATTCACCCCTCCACTTT. Its protein is CAEGHSPLHF. The full variable domain, rest sourced from reference TRBV11-3 and TRBJ1-6, is EAGVVQSPRYKIIEKKQPVAFWCNPISGHNTLYWYLQNLGQGPELLIRYENEEAVDDSQLPKDRFSAERLKGVDSTLKIQPAELGDSAVYLCAEGHSPLHFGNGTRLTVT.

This clone was detected once. The chain recombines TRBV30 with TRBJ1-2; TRBD1 is a possible D gene (6 bases). The germline V gene encodes CDR1 GTSNPN and CDR2 SVGIG (reference sequence). The CDR3 covers 13 residues. The V end lost 2 bases, the J end lost 0 bases, and 7 bases lay between the germline ends. CDR3 in amino acids: CAWSRQANYGYTF. CDR3 DNA sequence: TGTGCCTGGAGTCGACAGGCTAACTATGGCTACACCTTC. The whole variable domain, remainder taken from reference TRBV30 and TRBJ1-2, is SQTIHQWPATLVQPVGSPLSLECTVEGTSNPNLYWYRQAAGRGLQLLFYSVGIGQISSEVPQNLSASRPQDRQFILSSKKLLLSDSGFYLCAWSRQANYGYTFGSGTRLTVV.

The V gene is TRBV6-5, the J gene TRBJ2-5; 11 bases line up with TRBD2. Per the germline V gene, CDR1 is MNHEY and CDR2 is SVGAGI. V shed 2 bases and J 6 bases; nucleotides not matched to a gene: 8. This CDR3 has 16 residues. CDR3 region: CASSYAASGGQKTQYF. The CDR3 DNA follows: TGTGCCAGCAGTTACGCGGCTAGCGGGGGGCAAAAGACCCAGTACTTC.

The rearrangement joins TRBV5-1 to TRBJ1-1; 10 bases are shared with TRBD1. The CDR3 consists of 15 residues. Trimming cost V 4 bases and J 3 bases; bases outside gene matches: 6. Per germline, CDR1 SGHRS and CDR2 YFSETQ. The CDR3 spells CASSGGTGVDTEAFF. The CDR3 bases are TGCGCCAGCAGCGGAGGGACAGGGGTGGACACTGAAGCTTTCTTT.

The V and J genes are TRBV7-8 and TRBJ1-2; 9 nucleotides line up with TRBD1. CDR1 and CDR2 (germline): SGHVS, FQNEAQ. The CDR3 contains 14 residues. The V segment lost 2 bases and the J segment 8 bases; nucleotides outside the gene matches: 6. In DNA form, the CDR3 reads TGTGCCAGCAGCTTATGGACAGGGGCGGAGGGCTACACCTTC. As protein: CASSLWTGAEGYTF.

This clone was detected only once. The rearrangement joins TRBV12-3 or TRBV12-4 to TRBJ1-4, with 8 bases aligning to TRBD1. After removal of 7 bases from V and 8 bases from J, the junction contained 6 bases not matched to a gene. This CDR3 contains 13 residues. The CDR3 DNA sequence: TGTGCCAGCAACGGACAGGGTGAAGAAAAACTGTTTTTT. This sequence encodes CASNGQGEEKLFF.

V is TRBV4-2 and J is TRBJ2-7; the match to TRBD2 covers 9 bases. The germline CDR1 and CDR2 sequences are LGHNA and YNFKEQ. J lost 2 bases, V lost 4 bases, and 0 bases had no gene match. The CDR3 is 13 amino acids. CDR3 in amino acids: CASSRTSAYEQYF. DNA for the CDR3: TGTGCCAGCAGCCGGACTAGCGCCTACGAGCAGTACTTC.

This clone has just one count. The rearrangement joins TRBV28 to TRBJ1-1, with 9 bases lining up with TRBD1. Germline lookup yields CDR1 MDHEN and CDR2 SYDVKM. The CDR3 consists of 14 residues. J was trimmed by 7 bases and V by 5 bases; bases with no gene match: 8. CDR3 in amino acids: CASSRRTGDLEAFF. The CDR3, as DNA: TGTGCCAGCAGTCGCAGGACAGGGGACCTTGAAGCTTTCTTT.

The gene calls are TRBV5-6 and TRBJ1-1; D uncertain. Trimming cost V 3 bases and J 0 bases, with 9 bases left between them. Germline-derived CDR1 and CDR2 are SGHDT and YYEEEE. This CDR3 comprises 14 residues. The CDR3: CASSYLSLNTEAFF. The CDR3 bases are TGTGCCAGCAGCTACCTCAGTCTGAACACTGAAGCTTTCTTT.

The genes are TRBV24-1 and TRBJ1-2; TRBD1 aligns across 8 bases. CDR1 and CDR2 from the germline V gene are KGHDR and SFDVKD. The CDR3 spans 13 residues. V lost 1 base, J lost 11 bases, and 5 bases stayed unmatched. Here the CDR3 reads CATSDFADRGYTF. DNA of the CDR3: TGTGCCACCAGTGATTTCGCCGACAGGGGTTACACCTTC.

This clone was recorded a few times. This chain joins TRBV4-3 and TRBJ1-1, with TRBD1 matching 7 bases. The CDR3 loop spans 14 amino acids. V lost 3 bases to trimming and J lost 3 bases; unmatched junction nucleotides: 4. Per the germline V gene, CDR1 is LGHNA and CDR2 is YSLEER. CDR3 nucleotides: TGCGCCAGCAGCCACCTCAGGGGGGACACTGAAGCTTTCTTT. It is translated as CASSHLRGDTEAFF.

V is TRBV18 and J is TRBJ1-1; D remains unclear. Germline-derived CDR1 and CDR2 are KGHSH and LQKENI. The CDR3 covers 15 residues. V was shortened by 0 bases and J by 0 bases, with 8 bases between the two germline ends. The CDR3 DNA follows: TGTGCCAGCTCACCACCTGAGAGGATGAACACTGAAGCTTTCTTT. Translating it yields CASSPPERMNTEAFF.

The J gene is TRBJ2-1, the V gene TRBV12-3 or TRBV12-4; possible D gene TRBD2, 7 bases. The V end was cut by 6 bases, the J end by 8 bases, with 11 bases between. There are 12 residues in the CDR3. The CDR3 reads CASRRGGDEQFF. The CDR3 region has the DNA TGTGCCAGCAGGAGGGGGGGGGATGAGCAGTTCTTC.

The gene calls are TRBV10-3 and TRBJ1-2; D unclear. The germline CDR1 and CDR2 sequences are ENHRY and SYGVKD. With 2 bases removed from V and 7 bases from J, the gap between germline ends came to 20 bases. This CDR3 is built from 16 residues. In DNA form, the CDR3 reads TGTGCCATCAGTGAGAGCCGGGTGGAGACCCGTGGTGGCTACACCTTC. It specifies CAISESRVETRGGYTF.

The CDR3 nucleotides read TGTGCCTGGAGTGTGGGGGCTGGCAATCAGCCCCAGCATTTT. Protein sequence: CAWSVGAGNQPQHF. The gene calls are TRBV30 and TRBJ1-5, with a weak D call TRBD1 (6 bases). This CDR3 is built from 14 residues. The V and J ends lost 0 bases and 2 bases respectively, with 8 bases between them. Looked up from germline, CDR1 is GTSNPN and CDR2 is SVGIG (reference sequence).

The chain couples TRBV5-5 to TRBJ1-1; a weak D match, TRBD1 (6 bases). Germline values: CDR1 SGHKS, CDR2 YYEKEE (reference sequence). CDR3 length: 14 residues. The V end was cut by 4 bases, the J end by 2 bases, with 12 bases between. The CDR3 loop is CASSKQGSNTEAFF. The CDR3 coding sequence is TGTGCCAGCAGCAAACAGGGATCTAACACTGAAGCTTTCTTT.

The V gene is TRBV9, the J gene TRBJ2-5, with a tentative D call TRBD2 (7 bases). Trimming removed 7 bases at V and 2 bases at J, with 15 bases between. From germline, CDR1 is SGDLS and CDR2 YYNGEE. The CDR3 extends over 14 amino acids. The CDR3 sequence is CASSRGGAQETQYF. The DNA for the CDR3 is TGTGCCAGCTCCAGAGGGGGGGCACAAGAGACCCAGTACTTC.

The V call is TRBV19, the J call TRBJ2-7; 8 bases map to TRBD1. The V segment lost 8 bases and the J segment 3 bases; nucleotides outside the gene matches: 9. Germline V CDR1 and CDR2: LNHDA, SQIVND (reference sequence). This CDR3 has 14 residues. The CDR3 nucleotides are TGTGCCAGTTCTACAGGGGGATGGAACTACGAGCAGTACTTC. This codes for CASSTGGWNYEQYF.